This T cell receptor (beta chain) was obtained from a study of blood T cell repertoires in COVID-19. The overall study: There were acute and convalescent COVID-19 samples, and they came from the United States, Italy and Spain. PBMCs, B-cell-depleted T cells, or T cells were the source of the cDNA or gDNA that made up the material.

Original data processing: Amplification from reference gene primers served as the basis for estimated nucleated cell counts. Method: immunoSEQ multiplex PCR; TCRdb's copy keeps in-frame clones and lacks some. D and trimming were read from the DNA, whereas the V and J calls and clone size are those reported in that table. The table has roughly 49,000 clones, 75% to 85% seen once. Germline V gene sequence: CDR1 MNHEY, CDR2 SVGAGI. The V end lost 6 bases, the J end lost 6 bases, and 18 bases lay between the germline ends. The length of the CDR3 is 14 residues. V gene TRBV6-5 combines with J gene TRBJ2-7, with a possible D match to TRBD1 (6 bases). The specimen was peripheral blood. The source is a man between 40 and 49 years old with acute or convalescent COVID-19. CDR3 bases: TGTGCCAGCAGACCGACAGGCACTACTTTCGAGCAGTACTTC. It codes for CASRPTGTTFEQYF.